Below are 30 T cell receptor beta chains sequenced from a single sample in a study of Graves' ophthalmopathy and Graves' hyperthyroidism. TCR beta CDR3 amplification used RNA transcripts. HTBI primers were used in a first-round RT-PCR, which preceded a second-round multiplex PCR. MiXCR was run by TCRdb on the multiplex PCR reads, yielding one entry per CDR3 protein. The table lists about 620,000 distinct CDR3 sequences, about 20% of them singletons. Sequencing was performed on peripheral blood. These receptors originate from a woman aged 18-29 years with stable Graves' hyperthyroidism. Some clones in this sample may be carry-over from other donors' samples.

This clonotype has just a few counts. The rearrangement links TRBV30 to TRBJ1-1; no clear D. V dropped 5 bases and J dropped 0 bases, with 10 bases sitting between them. Germline V CDR1 and CDR2: GTSNPN, SVGIG (reference sequence). There are 13 residues in the CDR3. CDR3 in amino acids: CAWVTDLNTEAFF. The CDR3 bases are TGTGCCTGGGTTACAGATTTGAACACTGAAGCTTTCTTT.

This clonotype appeared once. The chain joins TRBV5-8 to TRBJ1-2; D uncertain. The germline CDR1 and CDR2 sequences are SGHTS and YDEGEE. Between the trimmed V and J ends, which lost 0 bases and 2 bases, there was a span of 11 bases. The CDR3 is 15 residues long. Here the CDR3 reads CASSLAWAENYGYTF. The CDR3 nucleotides are TGTGCCAGCAGCTTGGCCTGGGCCGAAAACTATGGCTACACCTTC.

Ten or more counts support this clonotype. V usage is TRBV6-2 or TRBV6-3 and J usage is TRBJ1-1, with D perhaps TRBD1 (5 bases). CDR3 length equals 12 residues. Germline CDR1 and CDR2: MNHEY and SVGEGT. The V end lost 8 bases, the J end lost 2 bases, and 9 bases lay between the germline ends. CDR3 loop: CASRDHNTEAFF. CDR3 DNA sequence: TGTGCCAGCCGGGACCATAACACTGAAGCTTTCTTT.

The chain has TRBV6-1 and TRBJ1-2; 12 bases are shared with TRBD1. The germline V gene has CDR1 MNHNS and CDR2 SASEGT. The CDR3 has 15 amino acids. J lost 7 bases, V lost 4 bases, and 7 bases had no gene match. CDR3: CASSVVGQGAAGYTF. The CDR3 DNA is TGTGCCAGCAGTGTCGTGGGACAGGGGGCCGCTGGCTACACCTTC.

Comment on this clonotype: A junction end diverges from the germline sequence, so it may reflect a read error. V usage is TRBV12-3 or TRBV12-4 and J usage is TRBJ2-5, with 7 bases lining up with TRBD2. The CDR3 is made up of 14 amino acids. CDR3 coding DNA: TGTGCCACCAGTGATTTCCGGGGGGTAGAGACCCAGTACTTC. Encoded protein: CATSDFRGVETQYF.

The rearrangement joins TRBV20-1 to TRBJ2-7, with TRBD2 as a possible D gene (6 bases). Per the germline V gene, CDR1 is DFQATT and CDR2 is SNEGSKA (reference sequence). V was clipped by 6 bases and J by 5 bases, with 20 bases between them. CDR3 length: 14 amino acids. CDR3 sequence reads: CSAQTSAGYDEQYF. The CDR3 DNA reads TGCAGTGCCCAGACTAGTGCGGGATATGACGAGCAGTACTTC.

The chain is built from TRBV24-1 and TRBJ2-7; a possible D gene is TRBD1 (6 bases). Trimming took 7 bases from V and 6 from J, leaving 15 bases between them. Germline assignment: CDR1 KGHDR and CDR2 SFDVKD. The CDR3 consists of 13 residues. The CDR3 spells CATSPGTQAEQYF. As DNA, the CDR3 is TGTGCCACCAGCCCCGGGACACAGGCCGAGCAGTACTTC.

The chain is built from TRBV6-2 or TRBV6-3 and TRBJ2-7; D not resolved. CDR3 length: 14 residues. CDR1 and CDR2 from the germline V gene are MNHEY and SVGEGT. V lost 4 bases to trimming and J lost 4 bases, with 14 bases between them. The CDR3 loop reads CASSSGGLLYEQYF. CDR3 nucleotides: TGTGCCAGCAGTTCTGGTGGGCTACTTTACGAGCAGTACTTC.

The rearrangement joins TRBV19 to TRBJ1-5; tentative D call: TRBD1 (6 bases). Germline V lookup: CDR1 LNHDA, CDR2 SQIVND (reference sequence). The V gene lost 8 bases and the J gene lost 4 bases, with 15 bases spanning the gap. The CDR3 has 14 residues. The CDR3 here is CASGTGTLNQPQHF. DNA for the CDR3: TGTGCCAGTGGAACCGGGACATTAAATCAGCCCCAGCATTTT.

This clonotype was seen many times. V and J are TRBV16 and TRBJ2-7, with D perhaps matching TRBD1 (5 bases). Trimming stripped 2 bases from V and 4 bases from J, with 15 bases between. Per germline, CDR1 KGHSY and CDR2 FQNENV. The CDR3 has 15 residues. DNA for the CDR3: TGTGCCAGCAGCCAACCGGACACTCGTGGGTACGAGCAGTACTTC. Encoded protein: CASSQPDTRGYEQYF.

This clonotype has at least ten counts. The genes are TRBV6-5 and TRBJ1-5; 9 positions agree with TRBD1. Germline-derived CDR1 and CDR2 are MNHEY and SVGAGI. The V gene end was trimmed by 0 bases and the J gene end by 4 bases; junction bases not matched to a gene: 4. The CDR3 extends over 16 amino acids. CDR3 sequence: CASSYSGTGSNQPQHF. CDR3 bases: TGTGCCAGCAGTTACTCGGGGACAGGGAGTAATCAGCCCCAGCATTTT.

This clonotype was observed many times. This chain connects TRBV6-5 to TRBJ2-7; 10 nucleotides align to TRBD1. CDR1 is MNHEY, CDR2 SVGAGI, per germline. The CDR3 covers 14 residues. The J segment lost 9 bases and the V segment lost 5 bases, leaving 10 bases of the junction unmatched. In DNA, the CDR3 is TGTGCCAGCAGTCCGGGACAGGGGAATCGCGGGCAGTACTTC. Its protein product is CASSPGQGNRGQYF.

CDR3 residues: CASRGYENEQYF. CDR3 sequence (DNA): TGTGCCAGTCGTGGTTACGAGAACGAGCAGTACTTC. The chain employs TRBV19 and TRBJ2-7; D remains ambiguous. CDR1 LNHDA and CDR2 SQIVND come from the germline V gene (reference sequence). V was shortened by 8 bases and J by 5 bases, with 13 bases between the two germline ends. This CDR3 has 12 amino acids.

This clonotype turned up a few times. Compared with germline, one end of the junction differs, possibly owing to a read error. V is TRBV11-2 and J is TRBJ2-4, with D maybe TRBD1 (5 bases). From germline, CDR1 is SGHAT and CDR2 FQNNGV. The CDR3 runs 15 residues. The CDR3 reads CASSFLETDKNIKYF. Written as DNA, the CDR3 is TGTGCCAGCAGCTTTTTAGAGACAGATAAAAACATTAAGTACTTC.

This clonotype was seen many times. V usage is TRBV12-3 or TRBV12-4 and J usage is TRBJ1-1, with D perhaps TRBD1 (5 bases). This CDR3 spans 15 amino acids. V lost 1 base and J lost 1, with 10 bases in between. The CDR3 here is CASSLGGGRNTEAFF. Here the CDR3 DNA reads TGTGCCAGCAGTTTAGGTGGGGGTCGGAACACTGAAGCTTTCTTT.

This clonotype was recorded at least ten times. The CDR3 bases are TGTGCCAGCAGTTTCGGGACAAGCAACGAAGCTTTCTTT. Protein sequence: CASSFGTSNEAFF. The chain is built from TRBV12-3 or TRBV12-4 and TRBJ1-1, with TRBD1 as a possible D gene (6 bases). The length of the CDR3 is 13 residues. The V and J ends lost 3 bases and 8 bases respectively, with 13 bases between them.

This clonotype came up many times. V is TRBV28 and J is TRBJ1-2; TRBD1 matches at 7 bases. In germline, CDR1 is MDHEN, CDR2 SYDVKM. Losses at the gene ends were 4 bases for V and 3 bases for J; bases not matched to a gene: 8. The CDR3 has 15 amino acids. CDR3 sequence (DNA): TGTGCCAGCAGTTCCCAGGGGGGGGGTCACTATGGCTACACCTTC. Amino acid sequence: CASSSQGGGHYGYTF.

This clonotype was counted many times. The V gene is TRBV10-2, the J gene TRBJ1-1; 8 bases agree with TRBD1. Unmatched junction bases numbered 3, after V lost 6 bases and J lost 0 bases. The CDR3 has 14 amino acids. Germline CDR1 and CDR2: WSHSY and SAAADI. Here the CDR3 reads CASRGTGMNTEAFF. In nucleotides, the CDR3 is TGCGCCAGCAGGGGGACAGGAATGAACACTGAAGCTTTCTTT.

This chain connects TRBV24-1 to TRBJ2-5; D unclear. This CDR3 region has 14 residues. Germline-derived CDR1 and CDR2 are KGHDR and SFDVKD. Trimming took off 3 bases at V and 2 bases at J, with 9 bases between the two ends. The CDR3 loop reads CATSDPQEQETQYF. In DNA form, the CDR3 reads TGTGCCACCAGTGATCCACAAGAACAAGAGACCCAGTACTTC.

This clonotype occurred many times. This chain uses TRBV7-8 with TRBJ1-1, with D uncertain. The V and J ends lost 1 base and 1 base respectively, with 13 bases between them. The CDR3 totals 16 residues. Germline values: CDR1 SGHVS, CDR2 FQNEAQ. Written as DNA, the CDR3 is TGTGCCAGCAGCTTAGTCCCTACAGAAAAGAACACTGAAGCTTTCTTT. Translation gives CASSLVPTEKNTEAFF.

The chain recombines TRBV2 with TRBJ2-5; D not resolved. From germline, CDR1 is SNHLY and CDR2 FYNNEI. The CDR3 contains 14 residues. The V end was cut by 2 bases, the J end by 4 bases, with 11 bases between. CDR3 in amino acids: CASSEPREVETQYF. CDR3 DNA sequence: TGTGCCAGCAGTGAACCAAGGGAAGTAGAGACCCAGTACTTC.

This clonotype has a count of ten or more. This chain links TRBV27 with TRBJ1-5; tentatively, D is TRBD1 (5 bases). CDR3 length equals 12 residues. Germline V lookup: CDR1 MNHEY, CDR2 SMNVEV (reference sequence). Written as DNA, the CDR3 is TGTGCGACGGGGAGGGGAAATCAGCCCCAGCATTTT. Translation: CATGRGNQPQHF.

This clonotype has at least ten counts. This rearrangement joins TRBV19 to TRBJ1-1; 9 positions agree with TRBD1. The germline V gene has CDR1 LNHDA and CDR2 SQIVND (reference sequence). Losses at the gene ends were 5 bases for V and 4 bases for J; bases not matched to a gene: 8. The CDR3 extends over 15 amino acids. The CDR3 nucleotides read TGTGCCAGTAGTTCCTCGGGACAGGGCCTCACTGAAGCTTTCTTT. This gives the protein CASSSSGQGLTEAFF. The variable domain in full, completed from reference TRBV19 and TRBJ1-1, reads DGGITQSPKYLFRKEGQNVTLSCEQNLNHDAMYWYRQDPGQGLRLIYYSQIVNDFQKGDIAEGYSVSREKKESFPLTVTSAQKNPTAFYLCASSSSGQGLTEAFFGQGTRLTVV.

This clonotype was seen ten or more times. V is TRBV11-1 and J is TRBJ2-5; 7 bases are shared with TRBD2. Germline trimming cut 3 bases from V and 1 base from J; bases unmatched to any gene: 20. The CDR3 extends over 20 amino acids. Germline V gives CDR1 SGHAT, CDR2 FQDESV (reference sequence). The CDR3 loop reads CASSFAPGLTTMWSQETQYF. In nucleotides, the CDR3 is TGTGCCAGCAGCTTTGCCCCGGGACTAACTACTATGTGGAGCCAAGAGACCCAGTACTTC.

This clonotype was recorded many times. The gene calls are TRBV12-3 or TRBV12-4 and TRBJ2-7, with a weak D call TRBD2 (5 bases). CDR3 size: 13 residues. V lost 3 bases and J lost 3, with 9 bases in between. The CDR3 loop reads CASSFREGYEQYF. DNA of the CDR3: TGTGCCAGCAGTTTTCGAGAGGGCTACGAGCAGTACTTC.

This clonotype came up many times. The V and J genes are TRBV6-5 and TRBJ1-6; D not resolved. The CDR3 extends over 14 amino acids. Germline V gene sequence: CDR1 MNHEY, CDR2 SVGAGI. Between the trimmed V and J ends, which lost 4 bases and 12 bases, there was a span of 16 bases. The CDR3 DNA sequence: TGTGCCAGCAGTTCCTCAGGCCCCAAGGTACCCCTCCACTTT. Protein sequence: CASSSSGPKVPLHF.

This clonotype was seen repeatedly, ten times or more. This sequence joins TRBV12-5 and TRBJ2-5, with D possibly being TRBD1 (5 bases). CDR3 length: 13 amino acids. Trimming stripped 5 bases from V and 2 bases from J, with 9 bases between. Germline lookup yields CDR1 LGHNT and CDR2 FRNRAP. CDR3: CASGVDIQETQYF. As DNA, the CDR3 is TGTGCTAGTGGTGTGGACATACAAGAGACCCAGTACTTC. Supplemented by reference TRBV12-5 and TRBJ2-5, the full variable domain reads DARVTQTPRHKVTEMGQEVTMRCQPILGHNTVFWYRQTMMQGLELLAYFRNRAPLDDSGMPKDRFSAEMPDATLATLKIQPSEPRDSAVYFCASGVDIQETQYFGPGTRLLVL.

This clonotype was observed at least ten times. The V call is TRBV7-9, the J call TRBJ1-6, with 9 bases fitting TRBD1. V shed 4 bases and J 7 bases; nucleotides not matched to a gene: 8. CDR3 size: 16 residues. Germline loops: CDR1 SEHNR, CDR2 FQNEAQ (reference sequence). The CDR3 coding sequence is TGTGCCAGCAGCTCACCACAGGGGGCGAGGAATTCACCCCTCCACTTT. It codes for CASSSPQGARNSPLHF.

J is TRBJ2-7 and V is TRBV6-1; D possibly corresponds to TRBD1 (5 bases). The V end was cut by 5 bases, the J end by 2 bases, with 19 bases between. Germline loops: CDR1 MNHNS, CDR2 SASEGT. The CDR3 covers 16 residues. The CDR3 is CASSTQIQGSTYEQYF. CDR3 coding DNA: TGTGCCAGCAGTACCCAAATCCAGGGTTCGACCTACGAGCAGTACTTC.

This clonotype occurred a few times. The chain carries TRBV2 and TRBJ1-5; the D gene is possibly TRBD1 (5 bases). Trimming cost V 3 bases and J 4 bases, with 16 bases left between them. Per the germline V gene, CDR1 is SNHLY and CDR2 is FYNNEI. The CDR3 loop spans 16 amino acids. The CDR3 DNA follows: TGTGCCAGCAGTGAGACCGGGACCGATGAGAATCAGCCCCAGCATTTT. This gives the protein CASSETGTDENQPQHF.